This record covers a single TCR beta chain. Original analysis: Amplification of reference gene primers was used by the study to estimate nucleated cell counts. Profiled with immunoSEQ multiplex PCR; TCRdb holds only in-frame clones, not every one. The V and J calls and clone size are taken from that table; D and trimming were inferred from the DNA. Of about 35,000 clones listed, 91% are singletons. The data were taken from a study of blood T cell repertoires in COVID-19. Per germline, CDR1 LGHDT and CDR2 YNNKEL (reference sequence). J was trimmed by 2 bases and V by 4 bases; bases with no gene match: 21. This CDR3 comprises 21 residues.

The chain recombines TRBV3-1 (or the pseudogene TRBV3-2) with TRBJ2-3, with 10 bases aligning to TRBD1. The material sequenced was peripheral blood. The TCR was taken from a man aged 45-60 years with active COVID-19. CDR3 residues: CASSPTRAGQGPNYLTDTQYF. The CDR3 DNA follows: TGTGCCAGCAGCCCCACCCGGGCGGGACAGGGGCCAAACTACCTCACAGATACGCAGTATTTT.